The clone carrying this T cell receptor (beta chain) was observed a single time. Original processing notes: Quantification of nucleated cells was approximated via reference gene primer amplification. Sequencing was performed with immunoSEQ multiplex PCR; in TCRdb, only in-frame clones are kept and a portion is missing. The V and J calls and the clone size are those of that table, but D and trimming were determined from the DNA. The sample records 350,000 to 450,000 clones, 87% being singletons. Seattle enrolled patients during active infection and tracked them longitudinally. The data were taken from a study of blood T cell repertoires in COVID-19. Study as a whole: Sources were T cells, B-cell-depleted T cells, or PBMCs; the material itself was cDNA or gDNA.

The ends were cut back, 4 bases at V and 1 base at J, with 7 bases in the middle. There are 13 residues in the CDR3. The sequenced material came from peripheral blood. The chain recombines TRBV12-3 or TRBV12-4 with TRBJ1-1; no reliable D call. This receptor was obtained from a woman aged 60 to 75 with COVID-19, enrolled during active disease. CDR3 region: CASSSLPNTEAFF. For the CDR3, the DNA is TGTGCCAGCAGTTCACTTCCGAACACTGAAGCTTTCTTT.